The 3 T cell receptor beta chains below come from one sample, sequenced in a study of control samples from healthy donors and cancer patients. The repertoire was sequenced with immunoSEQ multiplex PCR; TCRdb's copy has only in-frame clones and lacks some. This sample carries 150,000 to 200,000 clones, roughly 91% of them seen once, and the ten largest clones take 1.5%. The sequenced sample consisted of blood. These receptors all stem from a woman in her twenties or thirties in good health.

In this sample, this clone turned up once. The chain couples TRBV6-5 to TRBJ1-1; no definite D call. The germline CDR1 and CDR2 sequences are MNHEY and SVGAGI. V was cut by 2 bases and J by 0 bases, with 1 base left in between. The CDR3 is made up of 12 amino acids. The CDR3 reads CASSYLNTEAFF. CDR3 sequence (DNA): TGTGCCAGCAGTTACCTGAACACTGAAGCTTTCTTT.

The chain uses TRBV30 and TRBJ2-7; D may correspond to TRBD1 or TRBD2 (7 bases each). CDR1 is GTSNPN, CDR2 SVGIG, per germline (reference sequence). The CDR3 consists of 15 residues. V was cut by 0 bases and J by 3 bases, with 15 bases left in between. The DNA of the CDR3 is TGTGCCTGGAGTGTAGGGGGAGGGGGCGGCTACGAGCAGTACTTC. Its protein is CAWSVGGGGGYEQYF.

The CDR3 coding sequence is TGTGCCAGCAGCTTGGGGGACAGGGCAGGAAACACCATATATTTT. Amino acids: CASSLGDRAGNTIYF. V is TRBV5-6 and J is TRBJ1-3; 9 bases are shared with TRBD1. The CDR3 spans 15 residues. CDR1 is SGHDT, CDR2 YYEEEE, per germline. Trimming at V came to 0 bases and at J to 4 bases, leaving 2 bases not matched to a gene.